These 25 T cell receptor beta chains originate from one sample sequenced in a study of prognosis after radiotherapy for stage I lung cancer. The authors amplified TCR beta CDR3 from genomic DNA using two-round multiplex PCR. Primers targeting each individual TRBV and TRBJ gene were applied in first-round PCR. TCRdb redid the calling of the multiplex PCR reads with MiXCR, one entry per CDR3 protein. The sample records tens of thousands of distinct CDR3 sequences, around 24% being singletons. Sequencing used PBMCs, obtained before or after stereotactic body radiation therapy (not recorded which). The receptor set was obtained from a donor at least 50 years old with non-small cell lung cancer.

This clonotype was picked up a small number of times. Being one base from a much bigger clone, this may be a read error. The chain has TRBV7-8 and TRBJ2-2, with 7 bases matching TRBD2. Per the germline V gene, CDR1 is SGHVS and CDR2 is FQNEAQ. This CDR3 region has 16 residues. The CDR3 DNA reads TGTGCCAGCAGCGGGAAACTAGCGAAGAACACCGGGGGGCTGTTTTTT. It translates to CASSGKLAKNTGGLFF.

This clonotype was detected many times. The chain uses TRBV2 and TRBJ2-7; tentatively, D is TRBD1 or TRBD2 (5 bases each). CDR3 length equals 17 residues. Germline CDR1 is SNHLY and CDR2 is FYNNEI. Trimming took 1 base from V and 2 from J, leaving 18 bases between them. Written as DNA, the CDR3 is TGTGCCAGCAGTGAAGACGCCACGGGGCTTTTTCCCTACGAGCAGTACTTC. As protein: CASSEDATGLFPYEQYF.

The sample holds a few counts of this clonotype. CDR3 in amino acids: CASSQTNTEAFF. CDR3 in DNA: TGTGCCAGCAGCCAAACGAACACTGAAGCTTTCTTT. V and J are TRBV3-1 and TRBJ1-1; no reliable D call. The V and J ends lost 2 bases and 1 base respectively, with 2 bases between them. Germline CDR1 LGHDT, CDR2 YNNKEL (reference sequence). This CDR3 has 12 residues.

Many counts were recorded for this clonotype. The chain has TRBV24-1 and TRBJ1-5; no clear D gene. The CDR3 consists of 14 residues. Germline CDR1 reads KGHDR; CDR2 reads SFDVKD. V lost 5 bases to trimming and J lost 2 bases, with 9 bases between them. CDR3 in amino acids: CATSVGGGNQPQHF. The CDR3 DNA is TGTGCCACCAGTGTAGGCGGGGGCAATCAGCCCCAGCATTTT.

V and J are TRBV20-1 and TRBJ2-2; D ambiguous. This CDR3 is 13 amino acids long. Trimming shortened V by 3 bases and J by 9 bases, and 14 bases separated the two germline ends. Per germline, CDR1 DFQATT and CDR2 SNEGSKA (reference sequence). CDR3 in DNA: TGCAGTGCTAGTATCCGATACGCCAGGGAGCTGTTTTTT. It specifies CSASIRYARELFF.

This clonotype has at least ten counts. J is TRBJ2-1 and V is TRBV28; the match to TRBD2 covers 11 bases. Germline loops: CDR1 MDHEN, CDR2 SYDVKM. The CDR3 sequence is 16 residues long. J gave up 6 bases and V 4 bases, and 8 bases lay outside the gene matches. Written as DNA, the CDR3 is TGTGCCAGCAGTTCCGGTCTAGCGGGAGGATCCAATGAGCAGTTCTTC. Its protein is CASSSGLAGGSNEQFF.

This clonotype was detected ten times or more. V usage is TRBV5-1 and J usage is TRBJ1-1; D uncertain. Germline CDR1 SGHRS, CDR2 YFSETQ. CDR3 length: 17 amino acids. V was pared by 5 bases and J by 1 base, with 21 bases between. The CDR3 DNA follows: TGCGCCAGCAGGCTGGGTCAGGTTCGAAGCTGGAACACTGAAGCTTTCTTT. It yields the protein CASRLGQVRSWNTEAFF.

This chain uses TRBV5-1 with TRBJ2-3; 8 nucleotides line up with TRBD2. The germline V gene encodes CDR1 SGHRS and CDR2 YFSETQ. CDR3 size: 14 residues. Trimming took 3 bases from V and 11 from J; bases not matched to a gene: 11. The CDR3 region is CASSSGGAGGMQYF. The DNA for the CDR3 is TGCGCCAGCAGCTCGGGAGGGGCTGGAGGTATGCAGTATTTT.

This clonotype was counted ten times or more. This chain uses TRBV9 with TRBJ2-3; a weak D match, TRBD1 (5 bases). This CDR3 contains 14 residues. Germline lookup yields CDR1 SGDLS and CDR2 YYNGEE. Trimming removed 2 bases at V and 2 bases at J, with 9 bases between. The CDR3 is CASSVGGHTDTQYF. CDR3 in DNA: TGTGCCAGCAGCGTCGGCGGACACACAGATACGCAGTATTTT.

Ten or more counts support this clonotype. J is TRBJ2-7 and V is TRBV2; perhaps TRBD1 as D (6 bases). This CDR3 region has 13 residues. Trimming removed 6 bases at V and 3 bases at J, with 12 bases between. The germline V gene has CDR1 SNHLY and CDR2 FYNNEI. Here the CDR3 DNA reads TGTGCCAGCAGCGCTGGACAGCACTACGAGCAGTACTTC. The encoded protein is CASSAGQHYEQYF. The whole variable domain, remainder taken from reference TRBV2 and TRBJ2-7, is EPEVTQTPSHQVTQMGQEVILRCVPISNHLYFYWYRQILGQKVEFLVSFYNNEISEKSEIFDDQFSVERPDGSNFTLKIRSTKLEDSAMYFCASSAGQHYEQYFGPGTRLTVT.

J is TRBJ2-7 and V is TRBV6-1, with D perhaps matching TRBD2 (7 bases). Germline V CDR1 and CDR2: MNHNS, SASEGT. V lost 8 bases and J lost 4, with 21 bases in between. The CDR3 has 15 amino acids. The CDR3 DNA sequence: TGTGCCAGCGGTACGGTCGGCGGGGGCACTTACGAGCAGTACTTC. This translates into CASGTVGGGTYEQYF.

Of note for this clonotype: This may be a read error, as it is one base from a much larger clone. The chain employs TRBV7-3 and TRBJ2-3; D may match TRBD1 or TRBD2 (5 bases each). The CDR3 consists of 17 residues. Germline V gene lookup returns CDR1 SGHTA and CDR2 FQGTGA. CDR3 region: CASSLTPGLTRTDMQYF. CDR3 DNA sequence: TGTGCCAGCAGCCTAACCCCAGGGCTAACTAGAACAGATATGCAGTATTTT.

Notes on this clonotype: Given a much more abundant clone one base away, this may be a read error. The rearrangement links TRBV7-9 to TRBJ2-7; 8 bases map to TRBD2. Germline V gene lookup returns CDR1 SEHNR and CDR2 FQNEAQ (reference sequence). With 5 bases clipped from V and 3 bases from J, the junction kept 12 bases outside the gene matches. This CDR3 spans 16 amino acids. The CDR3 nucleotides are TGTGCCAGCAGCCCTACTATCGGGGGGGCCTTCTACGAGCAGTACTTC. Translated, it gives CASSPTIGGAFYEQYF. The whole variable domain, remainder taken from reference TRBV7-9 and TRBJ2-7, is DTGVSQNPRHKITKRGQNVTFRCDPISEHNRLYWYRQTLGQGPEFLTYFQNEAQLEKSRLLSDRFSAERPKGSFSTLEIQRTEQGDSAMYLCASSPTIGGAFYEQYFGPGTRLTVT.

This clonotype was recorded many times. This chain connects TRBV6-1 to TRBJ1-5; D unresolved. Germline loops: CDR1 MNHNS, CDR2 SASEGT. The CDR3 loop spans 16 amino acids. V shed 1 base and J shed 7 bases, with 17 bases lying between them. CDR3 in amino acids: CASSEDSVYNGQPQHF. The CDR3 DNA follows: TGTGCCAGCAGTGAAGATTCGGTTTACAACGGGCAGCCCCAGCATTTT.

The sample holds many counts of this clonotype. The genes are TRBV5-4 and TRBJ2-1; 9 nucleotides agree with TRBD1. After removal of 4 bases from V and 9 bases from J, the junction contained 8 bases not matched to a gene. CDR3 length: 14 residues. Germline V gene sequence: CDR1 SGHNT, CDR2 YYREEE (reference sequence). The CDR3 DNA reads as TGTGCCAGCAGCCGCAGGGACAGGGTGGGTGAGCAGTTCTTC. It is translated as CASSRRDRVGEQFF.

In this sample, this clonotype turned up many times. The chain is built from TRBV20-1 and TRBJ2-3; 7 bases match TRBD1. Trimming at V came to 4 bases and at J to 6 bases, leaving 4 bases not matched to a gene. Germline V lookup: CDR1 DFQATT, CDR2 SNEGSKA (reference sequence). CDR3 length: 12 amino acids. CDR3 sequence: CSANSQGDTQYF. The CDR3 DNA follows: TGCAGTGCTAATTCACAGGGGGATACGCAGTATTTT.

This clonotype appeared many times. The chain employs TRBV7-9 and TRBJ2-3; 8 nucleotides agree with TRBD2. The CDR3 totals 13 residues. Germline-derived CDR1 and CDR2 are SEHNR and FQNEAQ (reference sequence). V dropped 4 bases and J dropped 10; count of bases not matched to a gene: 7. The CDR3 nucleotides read TGTGCCAGCAGCTCCCGGACTAGCTTAGCGCAGTATTTT. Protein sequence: CASSSRTSLAQYF.

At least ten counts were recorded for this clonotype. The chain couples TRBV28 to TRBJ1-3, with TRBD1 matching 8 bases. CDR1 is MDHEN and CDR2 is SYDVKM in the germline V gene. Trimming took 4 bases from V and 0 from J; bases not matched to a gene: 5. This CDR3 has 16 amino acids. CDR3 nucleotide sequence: TGTGCCAGCAGTTCCAACAGGGGGGCCTCTGGAAACACCATATATTTT. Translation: CASSSNRGASGNTIYF.

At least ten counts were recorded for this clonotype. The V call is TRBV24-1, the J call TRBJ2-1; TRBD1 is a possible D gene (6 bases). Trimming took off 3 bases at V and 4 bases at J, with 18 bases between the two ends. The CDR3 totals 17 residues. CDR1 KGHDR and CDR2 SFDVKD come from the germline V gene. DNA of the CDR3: TGTGCCACCAGTGATCTCAACAGGGCGGACACGTACAATGAGCAGTTCTTC. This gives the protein CATSDLNRADTYNEQFF.

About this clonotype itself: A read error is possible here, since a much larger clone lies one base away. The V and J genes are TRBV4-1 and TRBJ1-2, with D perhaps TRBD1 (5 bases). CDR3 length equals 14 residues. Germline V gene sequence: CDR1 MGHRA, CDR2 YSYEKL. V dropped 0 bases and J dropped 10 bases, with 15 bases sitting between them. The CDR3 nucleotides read TGCGCCAGCAGCCAAGATGTGCAGGGAGATGTCTACACCTTC. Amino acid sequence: CASSQDVQGDVYTF.

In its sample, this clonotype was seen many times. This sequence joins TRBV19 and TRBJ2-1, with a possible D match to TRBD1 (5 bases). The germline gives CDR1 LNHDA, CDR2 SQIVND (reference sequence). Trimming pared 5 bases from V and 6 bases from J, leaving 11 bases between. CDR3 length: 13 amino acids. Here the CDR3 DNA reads TGTGCCAGTAGTGGGGCAGGGCTCAATGAGCAGTTCTTC. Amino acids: CASSGAGLNEQFF.

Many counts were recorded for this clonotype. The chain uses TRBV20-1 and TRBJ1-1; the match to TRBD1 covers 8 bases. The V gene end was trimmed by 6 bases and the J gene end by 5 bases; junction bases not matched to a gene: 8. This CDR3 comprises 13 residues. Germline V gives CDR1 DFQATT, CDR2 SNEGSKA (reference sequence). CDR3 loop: CSAPGQGGTEAFF. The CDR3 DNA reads TGCAGTGCCCCAGGACAGGGAGGAACTGAAGCTTTCTTT.

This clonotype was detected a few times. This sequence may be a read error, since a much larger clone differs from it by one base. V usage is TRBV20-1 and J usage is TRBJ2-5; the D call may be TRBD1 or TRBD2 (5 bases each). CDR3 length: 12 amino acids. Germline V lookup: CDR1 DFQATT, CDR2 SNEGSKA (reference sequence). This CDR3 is CSARSLAGTKYF. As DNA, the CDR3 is TGCAGTGCTAGGAGTCTAGCAGGGACCAAGTACTTC.

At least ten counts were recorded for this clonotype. The CDR3 DNA reads TGTGCCAGCAGTGAAAAGGTCGGGACAGGAAATGAAAAACTGTTTTTT. It translates to CASSEKVGTGNEKLFF. The chain joins TRBV25-1 to TRBJ1-4, with 8 bases matching TRBD1. Germline V gene data show CDR1 as MGHDK and CDR2 as SYGVNS. This CDR3 region has 16 residues. Losses at the gene ends were 2 bases for V and 5 bases for J; bases not matched to a gene: 7.

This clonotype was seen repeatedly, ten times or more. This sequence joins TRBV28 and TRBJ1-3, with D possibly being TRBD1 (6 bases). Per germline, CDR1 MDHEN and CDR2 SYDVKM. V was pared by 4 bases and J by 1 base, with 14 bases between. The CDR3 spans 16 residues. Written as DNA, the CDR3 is TGTGCCAGCAGTTCCCTCGGGGGCGCATCTGGAAACACCATATATTTT. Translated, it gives CASSSLGGASGNTIYF.